The next 9 T cell receptor beta chains were all read from a single sample in a study of sequential checkpoint blockade in melanoma. Sequenced by immunoSEQ multiplex PCR; TCRdb stores in-frame clones only, minus some. In the table there are 7,700 or so clones, around 60% of which are singletons. Treatment indicated: randomized to nivolumab then ipilimumab (arm A) or the reverse (arm B). The sample here was CD8+ T cells sorted from blood (inferred from file names), taken from a patient given nivolumab and ipilimumab in sequence. These receptors came from a human donor with melanoma.

This clone was observed a handful of times. This chain connects TRBV4-2 to TRBJ1-1; TRBD1 matches at 9 bases. The ends lost 2 bases at V and 1 base at J; junction bases unmatched: 2. The germline CDR1 and CDR2 sequences are LGHNA and YNFKEQ. There are 15 residues in the CDR3. In DNA form, the CDR3 reads TGTGCCAGCAGCCAACGGACAGGGGCGAACACTGAAGCTTTCTTT. Protein product: CASSQRTGANTEAFF.

This rearrangement joins TRBV6-6 to TRBJ1-4; perhaps TRBD1 as D (6 bases). Germline assignment: CDR1 MNHNY and CDR2 SVGAGI (reference sequence). The V gene lost 6 bases and the J gene lost 0 bases, with 11 bases spanning the gap. This CDR3 comprises 15 residues. The CDR3 loop is CASSGQPPTNEKLFF. CDR3 nucleotides: TGTGCCAGCAGCGGACAGCCGCCAACTAATGAAAAACTGTTTTTT.

About this clone: This sample also contains other DNA sequences that code for the same CDR3. The rearrangement links TRBV7-9 to TRBJ2-7; possibly TRBD1 for D (5 bases). The V and J ends lost 1 base and 2 bases respectively, with 6 bases between them. The CDR3 consists of 13 residues. CDR1 and CDR2 from the germline V gene are SEHNR and FQNEAQ (reference sequence). CDR3 sequence: CASSLGGTYEQYF. CDR3 DNA: TGTGCCAGCAGCTTAGGGGGCACCTACGAGCAGTACTTC.

The V and J genes are TRBV9 and TRBJ2-7; 7 nucleotides agree with TRBD2. The CDR3 is made up of 14 amino acids. Trimming removed 4 bases from V and 2 bases from J; junction bases left unmatched: 6. The germline CDR1 and CDR2 sequences are SGDLS and YYNGEE. CDR3 DNA sequence: TGTGCCAGCAGCCATGGGAGCGGGACCTACGAGCAGTACTTC. As protein: CASSHGSGTYEQYF.

This clone was detected only a few times. The chain combines TRBV15 with TRBJ2-7; TRBD2 matches 8 bases. CDR1 LNHNV and CDR2 YYDKDF come from the germline V gene (reference sequence). CDR3 length: 14 residues. V lost 4 bases, J lost 4 bases, and 6 bases stayed unmatched. The CDR3 DNA reads TGTGCCACCAGCAATCTACGGGAGGGTTACGAGCAGTACTTC. The encoded protein is CATSNLREGYEQYF.

The J gene is TRBJ2-7, the V gene TRBV19; TRBD2 matches 7 bases. With 6 bases clipped from V and 5 bases from J, the junction kept 4 bases outside the gene matches. Germline V gene lookup returns CDR1 LNHDA and CDR2 SQIVND (reference sequence). The CDR3 has 12 residues. This chain's CDR3 is CASSIGGNEQYF. The CDR3 DNA reads as TGTGCCAGTAGCATCGGGGGGAACGAGCAGTACTTC.

V is TRBV5-4 and J is TRBJ2-5; no clear D. The J call could be wrong; TRBJ2-7 is a better fit for the DNA end. Germline CDR1 reads SGHNT; CDR2 reads YYREEE (reference sequence). There are 13 residues in the CDR3. This CDR3 reads CASSLNYTYEQYF. CDR3 in DNA: TGTGCCAGCAGCTTGAACTATACCTACGAGCAGTACTTC.

The chain carries TRBV10-3 and TRBJ1-5; D remains unclear. From germline, CDR1 is ENHRY and CDR2 SYGVKD. V gave up 3 bases and J gave up 4 bases, with 10 bases separating them. The CDR3 totals 14 residues. The CDR3 loop reads CAISDKTINQPQHF. The CDR3 region has the DNA TGTGCCATCAGTGATAAGACAATAAATCAGCCCCAGCATTTT.

V and J are TRBV2 and TRBJ2-7; TRBD1 matches at 10 bases. Germline V lookup: CDR1 SNHLY, CDR2 FYNNEI. V gave up 8 bases and J gave up 3 bases; unmatched junction bases: 1. CDR3 size: 12 residues. As DNA, the CDR3 is TGTGCCAGCGGGACAGGGGTCTACGAGCAGTACTTC. This gives the protein CASGTGVYEQYF.